This T cell receptor beta chain was found in a study of memory CD4+ T cells and cytomegalovirus serostatus. The germline CDR1 and CDR2 sequences are MGHRA and YSYEKL. The CDR3 extends over 13 amino acids. The V end lost 2 bases, the J end lost 9 bases, and 8 bases lay between the germline ends. The protocol was immunoSEQ multiplex PCR, while the TCRdb copy is restricted to in-frame clones and leaves out a portion. Of about 60,000 clones listed, about three quarters were seen once; the top ten hold almost 0.55%. Single viable CD3+CD4+CD8-CD45RO+ cells were sorted as the memory CD4+ T cells. The sequence was collected from an adult in good health and CMV-seronegative. Some clones in this sample may be carry-over from other donors' samples. The chain recombines TRBV4-1 with TRBJ1-6; D ambiguous. The sequenced sample was memory CD4+ T cells from blood. The CDR3, as DNA: TGCGCCAGCAGCCAAATTTTCAGTTCACCCCTCCACTTT. Its translation is CASSQIFSSPLHF.